One and the same sample provided the 18 T cell receptor beta chains below, sequenced in a study of cytomegalovirus exposure and HLA in healthy donors. It was with 60 Vbeta and 13 Jbeta primers that the PCR ran. TCRdb's table, derived via immunoSEQ multiplex PCR, lists solely in-frame clones and lacks some. This sample lists 200,000 or so clones; its ten largest clones have around 0.74%. The sequenced sample consisted of PBMCs. The receptors were sampled from a boy between 10 and 17 years old in good health and CMV-seronegative.

This chain uses TRBV19 with TRBJ1-1; 7 bases are a match to TRBD1. The CDR3 is 14 residues long. Germline CDR1 LNHDA, CDR2 SQIVND (reference sequence). The V segment lost 5 bases and the J segment 1 base; nucleotides outside the gene matches: 4. In nucleotides, the CDR3 is TGTGCCAGTAGTTTTTGGGACAGGAACACTGAAGCTTTCTTT. As protein: CASSFWDRNTEAFF.

The J gene is TRBJ1-6, the V gene TRBV7-2; 9 positions agree with TRBD1. The V gene end was trimmed by 2 bases and the J gene end by 6 bases; junction bases not matched to a gene: 5. Germline-derived CDR1 and CDR2 are SGHTA and FQGNSA. The CDR3 covers 16 residues. This CDR3 is CASSLWDRAVNSPLHF. In DNA form, the CDR3 reads TGTGCCAGCAGCTTATGGGACAGGGCGGTTAATTCACCCCTCCACTTT.

The rearrangement uses TRBV5-1 and TRBJ1-2; no clear D. The CDR3 consists of 14 residues. The V gene's germline CDR1 is SGHRS and CDR2 YFSETQ. V was clipped by 4 bases and J by 2 bases, with 12 bases between them. For the CDR3, the DNA is TGCGCCAGCAGCCCCGGGGTGGGCAACTATGGCTACACCTTC. It codes for CASSPGVGNYGYTF.

J is TRBJ2-4 and V is TRBV11-2; D call uncertain. V dropped 2 bases and J dropped 4 bases, with 18 bases sitting between them. The CDR3 has 17 residues. Germline lookup yields CDR1 SGHAT and CDR2 FQNNGV. The CDR3 region is CASSLWFLTSTKNIQYF. CDR3 sequence (DNA): TGTGCCAGCAGCTTATGGTTTCTCACGAGTACGAAAAACATTCAGTACTTC.

This chain uses TRBV7-6 with TRBJ2-1, with TRBD1 matching over 9 bases. CDR1 is SGHVS and CDR2 is FNYEAQ in the germline V gene. V lost 5 bases and J lost 7; bases outside the gene matches: 9. The CDR3 has 15 amino acids. The CDR3 region has the DNA TGTGCCAGCAGCCCCCGGGACAGGGCGCATAATGAGCAGTTCTTC. Its protein is CASSPRDRAHNEQFF.

This chain connects TRBV10-3 to TRBJ2-3; D might be TRBD2 (5 bases). CDR1 is ENHRY and CDR2 is SYGVKD in the germline V gene. The CDR3 extends over 14 amino acids. Trimming left V 6 bases short and J 4 bases short, with 14 bases between. CDR3 residues: CAIRDSLGADTQYF. CDR3 in DNA: TGTGCCATCAGGGACTCACTCGGGGCAGATACGCAGTATTTT.

This chain joins TRBV11-2 and TRBJ1-6; maybe TRBD1 (6 bases). The germline V and J ends were trimmed by 0 bases and 10 bases, with 10 bases remaining between them. The CDR3 has 14 residues. Germline CDR1 SGHAT, CDR2 FQNNGV. CDR3 bases: TGTGCCAGCAGCTTAGATCTGAGGGGGTCACCCCTCCACTTT. Amino acid sequence: CASSLDLRGSPLHF.

The chain has TRBV4-1 and TRBJ2-1, with 9 bases identical to TRBD2. The CDR3 sequence is 16 residues long. V lost 4 bases, J lost 7 bases, and 11 bases stayed unmatched. Germline CDR1 reads MGHRA; CDR2 reads YSYEKL. CDR3 DNA sequence: TGCGCCAGCAGCCTAGAAAGGCTAGCGGGGCGGAATGAGCAGTTCTTC. Translated, it gives CASSLERLAGRNEQFF.

The rearrangement links TRBV30 to TRBJ2-5; 7 bases are shared with TRBD1. The CDR3 is 13 residues long. Germline CDR1 GTSNPN, CDR2 SVGIG (reference sequence). The junction had 5 bases not matched to a gene; V was cut back by 2 bases and J by 5 bases. CDR3 in amino acids: CAWSPGGTETQYF. The CDR3 nucleotides read TGTGCCTGGAGTCCAGGGGGAACGGAGACCCAGTACTTC. The full variable domain, in which reference TRBV30 and TRBJ2-5 provide the parts outside the CDR3, is SQTIHQWPATLVQPVGSPLSLECTVEGTSNPNLYWYRQAAGRGLQLLFYSVGIGQISSEVPQNLSASRPQDRQFILSSKKLLLSDSGFYLCAWSPGGTETQYFGPGTRLLVL.

The chain couples TRBV30 to TRBJ2-1; D is undetermined. The germline gives CDR1 GTSNPN, CDR2 SVGIG (reference sequence). V lost 4 bases and J 6 bases, leaving 22 bases between the germline ends. The CDR3 is 16 amino acids. The chain's CDR3 is CAWIRRWAADGNEQFF. The CDR3, as DNA: TGTGCCTGGATACGACGATGGGCCGCCGATGGCAATGAGCAGTTCTTC.

The CDR3: CASSAAGEQPQHF. In nucleotides, the CDR3 is TGTGCCAGCAGCGCCGCAGGGGAACAGCCCCAGCATTTT. The J gene is TRBJ1-5, the V gene TRBV7-2; TRBD1 might be the D (6 bases). Trimming pared 5 bases from V and 7 bases from J, leaving 12 bases between. There are 13 residues in the CDR3. Looked up from germline, CDR1 is SGHTA and CDR2 is FQGNSA. Based on the CDR3 plus reference TRBV7-2 and TRBJ1-5, the full variable domain is GAGVSQSPSNKVTEKGKDVELRCDPISGHTALYWYRQSLGQGLEFLIYFQGNSAPDKSGLPSDRFSAERTGGSVSTLTIQRTQQEDSAVYLCASSAAGEQPQHFGDGTRLSIL.

The genes are TRBV30 and TRBJ1-1, with D uncertain. The CDR3 has 15 amino acids. Trimming took off 0 bases at V and 1 base at J, with 12 bases between the two ends. Germline V gene sequence: CDR1 GTSNPN, CDR2 SVGIG (reference sequence). The DNA for the CDR3 is TGTGCCTGGAGTGTAAAGTCGGGAAGGAACACTGAAGCTTTCTTT. It codes for CAWSVKSGRNTEAFF.

The chain is built from TRBV6-5 and TRBJ1-3; 7 bases fit TRBD1. Germline V gives CDR1 MNHEY, CDR2 SVGAGI. V shed 6 bases and J 1 base; nucleotides not matched to a gene: 6. The CDR3 totals 15 residues. CDR3 in amino acids: CASRKDRSSGNTIYF. The CDR3 DNA reads TGTGCCAGCAGAAAGGACAGGTCTTCTGGAAACACCATATATTTT.

V and J are TRBV29-1 and TRBJ1-1; D uncertain. Germline V gene sequence: CDR1 SQVTM, CDR2 ANQGSEA. The CDR3 is made up of 11 amino acids. The V end was cut by 3 bases, the J end by 4 bases, with 6 bases between. The CDR3 nucleotides read TGCAGCGTTGACAGCGGCACTGAAGCTTTCTTT. Its protein is CSVDSGTEAFF.

This rearrangement joins TRBV4-3 to TRBJ1-2; possibly TRBD1 for D (5 bases). CDR3 size: 15 residues. Trimming stripped 0 bases from V and 4 bases from J, with 12 bases between. CDR1 is LGHNA, CDR2 YSLEER, per germline. This chain's CDR3 is CASSQDGARVYGYTF. The CDR3 DNA reads TGCGCCAGCAGCCAAGACGGAGCCAGGGTCTATGGCTACACCTTC.

V usage is TRBV6-6 and J usage is TRBJ2-3, with 7 positions matching TRBD2. The length of the CDR3 is 15 residues. Germline V lookup: CDR1 MNHNY, CDR2 SVGAGI (reference sequence). The J segment lost 5 bases and the V segment lost 2 bases, leaving 7 bases of the junction unmatched. The CDR3 DNA reads TGTGCCAGCAGTTACCGGGGGGAGAGAATAGATACGCAGTATTTT. This translates into CASSYRGERIDTQYF.

This chain links TRBV6-5 with TRBJ2-7; D gene uncertain. There are 13 residues in the CDR3. Trimming removed 0 bases from V and 5 bases from J, with 8 bases in between. Germline lookup yields CDR1 MNHEY and CDR2 SVGAGI. The CDR3 bases are TGTGCCAGCAGTTACTCGAATGAGAACGAGCAGTACTTC. This sequence encodes CASSYSNENEQYF.

The chain couples TRBV9 to TRBJ2-6; D unclear. The CDR3 extends over 16 amino acids. V lost 0 bases and J 4 bases, leaving 11 bases between the germline ends. In germline, CDR1 is SGDLS, CDR2 YYNGEE. The chain's CDR3 is CASSVGGPRGANVLTF. Written as DNA, the CDR3 is TGTGCCAGCAGCGTAGGAGGCCCTAGGGGGGCCAACGTCCTGACTTTC.